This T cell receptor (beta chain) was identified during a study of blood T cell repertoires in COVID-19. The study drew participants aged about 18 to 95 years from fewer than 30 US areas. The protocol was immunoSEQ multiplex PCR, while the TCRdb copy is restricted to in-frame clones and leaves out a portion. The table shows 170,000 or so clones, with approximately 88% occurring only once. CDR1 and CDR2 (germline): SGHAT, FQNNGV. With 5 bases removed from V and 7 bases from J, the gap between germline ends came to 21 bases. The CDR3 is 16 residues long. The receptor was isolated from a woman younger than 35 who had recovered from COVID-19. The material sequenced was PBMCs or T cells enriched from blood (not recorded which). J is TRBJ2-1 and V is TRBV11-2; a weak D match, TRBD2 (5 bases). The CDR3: CASSPLSGPTGNEQFF. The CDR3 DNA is TGTGCCAGCAGCCCCCTATCGGGCCCCACGGGGAATGAGCAGTTCTTC. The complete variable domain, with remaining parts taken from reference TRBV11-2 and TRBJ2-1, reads EAGVAQSPRYKIIEKRQSVAFWCNPISGHATLYWYQQILGQGPKLLIQFQNNGVVDDSQLPKDRFSAERLKGVDSTLKIQPAKLEDSAVYLCASSPLSGPTGNEQFFGPGTRLTVL.